A selection of T cell receptor beta chains follows, all from one sample in a study of siplizumab effects on memory and regulatory T cells. Profiled with immunoSEQ multiplex PCR; TCRdb holds only in-frame clones, not every one. The profile covers more than 85,000 clones, with 90% to 95% appearing a single time and around 0.68% taken by the ten largest. The sequencing sample was made of Tregs sorted from blood. All receptors come from a human donor in good health. Each CDR3 is given with its conserved first and last residue. A D gene is named only where the DNA matches it firmly. Clone size, where shown, is once, few, many, or a class for clones that have expanded.

j_gene	v_gene	abundance	d_gene	CDR3aa	CDR3nt
TRBJ2-7	TRBV7-2	.	.	CASSLEAGSSYEQYF	TGTGCCAGCAGCTTAGAGGCCGGGAGCTCCTACGAGCAGTACTTC
TRBJ2-1	TRBV28	.	TRBD2	CASSFLGLAGLNEQFF	TGTGCCAGCAGTTTTCTGGGACTAGCGGGACTCAATGAGCAGTTCTTC
TRBJ2-7	TRBV6-5	.	TRBD1	CASSSTGQGGGGQYF	TGTGCCAGCAGTTCCACTGGACAGGGAGGAGGTGGACAGTACTTC
TRBJ1-4	TRBV19	once	.	CASSVRPGLTNEKLFF	TGTGCCAGTAGTGTGCGGCCGGGTCTAACTAATGAAAAACTGTTTTTT
TRBJ2-3	TRBV5-1	.	.	CASSLEVSTDTQYF	TGCGCCAGCAGCTTGGAAGTAAGCACAGATACGCAGTATTTT
TRBJ1-4	TRBV4-1	.	.	CASSQDRGGEKLFF	TGCGCCAGCAGCCAAGACAGGGGAGGGGAAAAACTGTTTTTT
TRBJ2-7	TRBV5-1	.	TRBD2	CASSVTSGLAYEQYF	TGCGCCAGCAGCGTAACTAGCGGGTTGGCGTACGAGCAGTACTTC
TRBJ2-7	TRBV5-1	.	.	CASSTGQTTYEQYF	TGCGCCAGCAGCACCGGACAGACTACCTACGAGCAGTACTTC
TRBJ2-7	TRBV6-1	.	.	CASTVIGNYEQYF	TGTGCCAGCACGGTTATTGGGAACTACGAGCAGTACTTC
TRBJ2-7	TRBV19	.	.	CASRGGRGPTYEQYF	TGTGCCAGTAGGGGGGGCAGGGGACCCACCTACGAGCAGTACTTC
TRBJ2-5	TRBV7-3	once	TRBD1	CASSPTGSGTQYF	TGTGCCAGCAGCCCGACAGGGAGCGGGACCCAGTACTTC
TRBJ2-7	TRBV10-3	.	TRBD1	CAIAQTGFDEQYF	TGTGCCATCGCCCAGACAGGGTTCGACGAGCAGTACTTC
TRBJ1-5	TRBV19	.	.	CASSMRVGGSLNQPQHF	TGTGCCAGTAGTATGAGGGTCGGGGGCTCCCTCAATCAGCCCCAGCATTTT
TRBJ2-5	TRBV5-4	.	TRBD2	CASSEGLAGGQETQYF	TGTGCCAGCAGCGAGGGACTAGCGGGAGGGCAAGAGACCCAGTACTTC